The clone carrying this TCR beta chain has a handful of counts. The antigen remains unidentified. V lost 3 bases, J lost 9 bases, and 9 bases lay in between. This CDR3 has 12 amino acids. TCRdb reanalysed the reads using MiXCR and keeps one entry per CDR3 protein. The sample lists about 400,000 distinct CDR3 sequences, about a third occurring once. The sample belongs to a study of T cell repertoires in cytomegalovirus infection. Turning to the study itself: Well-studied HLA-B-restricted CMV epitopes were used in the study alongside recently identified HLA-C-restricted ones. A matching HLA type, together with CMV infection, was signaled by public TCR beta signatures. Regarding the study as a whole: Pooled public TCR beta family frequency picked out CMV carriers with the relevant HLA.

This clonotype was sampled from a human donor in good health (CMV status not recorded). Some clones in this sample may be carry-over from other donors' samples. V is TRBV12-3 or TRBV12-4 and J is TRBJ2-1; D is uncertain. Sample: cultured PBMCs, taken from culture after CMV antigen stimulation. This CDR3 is CASSFYKGEQFF. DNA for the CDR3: TGTGCCAGCAGTTTCTACAAGGGTGAGCAGTTCTTC.